These T cell receptor beta chains were read from a single sample in a study of technical replicates of blood from a handful of donors. Sequenced by immunoSEQ multiplex PCR; TCRdb stores in-frame clones only, minus some. The table includes tens of thousands of clones, 85% to 95% detected once. Sequenced: T cells isolated from PBMCs. The receptor source for this set is a human donor in good health. CDR3s include the opening cysteine and the closing phenylalanine or tryptophan. A D gene is named only where the DNA matches it firmly. Some rows have no size entry. The others give once, few or many, or a class for an expanded clone.

v_gene	abundance	j_gene	d_gene	CDR3aa	CDR3nt
TRBV6-1	.	TRBJ2-5	.	CASSAGAETQYF	TGTGCCAGCAGTGCTGGGGCCGAGACCCAGTACTTC
TRBV7-2	.	TRBJ1-1	TRBD1	CASSLEGQGATEAFF	TGTGCCAGCAGCTTAGAAGGACAGGGCGCCACTGAAGCTTTCTTT
TRBV28	few	TRBJ1-5	.	CASSSQNQPQHF	TGTGCCAGCAGTTCCCAAAATCAGCCCCAGCATTTT
TRBV11-2	.	TRBJ1-1	.	CASSSYTGYTEAFF	TGTGCCAGCAGCTCCTATACAGGGTACACTGAAGCTTTCTTT
TRBV6-1	.	TRBJ1-1	.	CASSETGGDTEAFF	TGTGCCAGCAGTGAAACGGGGGGTGACACTGAAGCTTTCTTT
TRBV7-9	.	TRBJ2-7	TRBD1	CASSLGDRGEYEQYF	TGTGCCAGCAGCTTGGGGGACAGGGGTGAATACGAGCAGTACTTC
TRBV6-4	.	TRBJ1-4	.	CASSEISGGGEKLFF	TGTGCCAGCAGTGAGATTTCCGGGGGTGGCGAAAAACTGTTTTTT
TRBV30	once	TRBJ2-3	.	CAWKVGGFITDTQYF	TGTGCCTGGAAGGTCGGGGGATTTATAACAGATACGCAGTATTTT
TRBV9	.	TRBJ2-5	.	CASSVVEGTNQETQYF	TGTGCCAGCAGCGTAGTTGAGGGCACGAACCAAGAGACCCAGTACTTC
TRBV28	.	TRBJ1-3	.	CASISSGNTIYF	TGTGCCAGCATTAGCTCTGGAAACACCATATATTTT
TRBV7-6	.	TRBJ2-1	TRBD2	CASSLDPRTSGRVGEQFF	TGTGCCAGCAGCTTAGATCCCCGGACTAGCGGGAGAGTGGGTGAGCAGTTCTTC
TRBV7-9	.	TRBJ2-5	.	CASSSGYVETQYF	TGTGCCAGCAGCTCAGGGTATGTGGAGACCCAGTACTTC
TRBV19	.	TRBJ1-4	.	CASSPQRVTTNEKLFF	TGTGCCAGTAGTCCACAACGGGTAACAACTAATGAAAAACTGTTTTTT
TRBV30	.	TRBJ2-6	.	CAWRGGAGANVLTF	TGTGCCTGGAGAGGGGGGGCGGGGGCCAACGTCCTGACTTTC
TRBV5-1	.	TRBJ1-5	TRBD1	CASSLETGGNQPQHF	TGCGCCAGCAGCCTGGAGACAGGGGGCAATCAGCCCCAGCATTTT
TRBV7-8	few	TRBJ2-7	.	CASSLGYREIPYEQYF	TGTGCCAGCAGCTTAGGTTACCGGGAGATCCCCTACGAGCAGTACTTC
TRBV10-1	few	TRBJ1-5	.	CASSSTPNQPQHF	TGCGCCAGCAGTAGCACGCCTAATCAGCCCCAGCATTTT
TRBV30	few	TRBJ1-1	TRBD1	CAWSARGTEAFF	TGTGCCTGGAGTGCCAGGGGGACTGAAGCTTTCTTT
TRBV9	.	TRBJ2-7	TRBD2	CASSVAGGASGRDEQYF	TGTGCCAGCAGCGTAGCAGGGGGGGCTAGCGGGAGAGACGAGCAGTACTTC
TRBV6-6	.	TRBJ2-5	TRBD2	CASRPDGGYQETQYF	TGTGCCAGCAGACCTGACGGGGGGTACCAAGAGACCCAGTACTTC